This TCR beta chain derives from a study of shared clonotypes between healthy human individuals. Turning to the study itself: Every donor yielded three CD4 naive, three CD4 memory, two CD8 naive and one CD8 memory plate.

Repertoires were generated with immunoSEQ multiplex PCR, while TCRdb's copy carries only in-frame clones and drops some. The profile shows fewer than 1 million clones, 96% of them singletons. CD45RO-negative, CCR7-positively selected cells formed the naive CD8 fraction, excluding terminally differentiated effector memory CD45RA+ cells. CDR3 size: 14 residues. Germline-derived CDR1 and CDR2 are SSHAT and FNYEAQ (reference sequence). The sample holds one count of this clone. Compared with germline, one end of the junction differs, possibly owing to a read error. This rearrangement joins TRBV7-7 to TRBJ2-3; 8 bases are a match to TRBD1. The TCR was taken from a man aged 30-40 years in good health. Sequencing was done on a sample of naive CD8+ T cells sorted from blood. CDR3 in amino acids: CASSSGQGTDTQYF. The DNA of the CDR3 is TGTGCTAGCAGCTCGGGACAGGGCACAGATACGCAGTATTTT.